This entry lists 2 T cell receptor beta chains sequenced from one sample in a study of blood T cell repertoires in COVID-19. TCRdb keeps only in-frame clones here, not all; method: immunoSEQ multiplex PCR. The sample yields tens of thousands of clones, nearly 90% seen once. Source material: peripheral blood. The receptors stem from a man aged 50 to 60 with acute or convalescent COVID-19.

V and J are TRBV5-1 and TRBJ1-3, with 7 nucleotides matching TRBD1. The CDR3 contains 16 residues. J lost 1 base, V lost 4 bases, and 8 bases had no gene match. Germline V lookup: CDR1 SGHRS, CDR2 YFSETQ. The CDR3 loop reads CASSLKGGASGNTIYF. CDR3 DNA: TGCGCCAGCAGCCTAAAAGGGGGCGCGTCTGGAAACACCATATATTTT.

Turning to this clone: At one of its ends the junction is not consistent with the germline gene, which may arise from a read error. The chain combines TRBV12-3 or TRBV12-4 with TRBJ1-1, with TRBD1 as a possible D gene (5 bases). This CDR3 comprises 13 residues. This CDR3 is CASTLRGGTEAFF. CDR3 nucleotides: TGTGCCAGCACTTTACGGGGGGGCACTGAAGCTTTCTTT.